These T cell receptor beta chains were read from a single sample in a study of CD8 T cells in Susac syndrome. MiXCR, applied by TCRdb to the immunoSEQ multiplex PCR reads, yields one record per CDR3 protein. Altogether 150,000 to 200,000 distinct CDR3 sequences are present, roughly 94% being singletons, with the ten largest covering around 0.11%. Sequenced input: CD4+ T cells from PBMCs. These receptors were collected from a human donor with Susac syndrome. Both conserved end residues are part of each CDR3. Fields, in order: D gene, J gene, V gene, CDR3 protein, CDR3 DNA. The D gene is left open where the match is weak.

TRBD1 | TRBJ2-2 | TRBV9 | CASSVGQGEGTGELFF | TGTGCCAGCAGCGTAGGTCAGGGGGAAGGAACCGGGGAGCTGTTTTTT
NA | TRBJ1-2 | TRBV15 | CATSRERAYGYTF | TGTGCCACCAGCAGAGAACGGGCCTATGGCTACACCTTC
NA | TRBJ2-6 | TRBV19 | CASSVLMSSGANVLTF | TGTGCCAGTAGTGTATTAATGAGCTCTGGGGCCAACGTCCTGACTTTC
TRBD1 | TRBJ1-1 | TRBV6-5 | CASIKTGGNTEAFF | TGTGCCAGCATTAAGACAGGGGGGAACACTGAAGCTTTCTTT
NA | TRBJ1-6 | TRBV2 | CASTTEVDSPLHF | TGTGCCAGCACGACAGAGGTTGATTCACCCCTCCACTTT
TRBD2 | TRBJ2-1 | TRBV24-1 | CATSDTGGSADEQFF | TGTGCCACCAGTGATACCGGGGGGTCGGCTGATGAGCAGTTCTTC
TRBD1 | TRBJ1-3 | TRBV20-1 | CSAITGVGNTIYF | TGCAGTGCTATCACAGGGGTAGGAAACACCATATATTTT
NA | TRBJ2-3 | TRBV9 | CASSVVGQLVGGTQYF | TGTGCCAGCAGCGTAGTAGGACAGTTGGTGGGCGGTACGCAGTATTTT
TRBD1 | TRBJ2-1 | TRBV7-9 | CASSRTGRYNEQFF | TGTGCCAGCAGTCGGACAGGGCGATACAATGAGCAGTTCTTC
NA | TRBJ2-3 | TRBV5-4 | CASSLGDSDTQYF | TGTGCCAGCAGCTTGGGAGACTCAGATACGCAGTATTTT
NA | TRBJ2-6 | TRBV30 | CAWKAEGYGANVLTF | TGTGCCTGGAAGGCTGAGGGGTATGGGGCCAACGTCCTGACTTTC
NA | TRBJ1-1 | TRBV5-1 | CASSWQGSSTEAFF | TGCGCCAGCAGCTGGCAGGGGAGTAGCACTGAAGCTTTCTTT
TRBD1 | TRBJ1-2 | TRBV7-2 | CASSPGGSAGGYTF | TGTGCCAGCAGCCCAGGGGGCTCAGCAGGTGGCTACACCTTC
NA | TRBJ1-1 | TRBV5-5 | CASGPRMNTEAFF | TGTGCCAGCGGTCCCAGAATGAACACTGAAGCTTTCTTT
NA | TRBJ2-6 | TRBV7-3 | CASSAHRAAGANVLTF | TGTGCCAGCAGCGCCCACAGGGCGGCTGGGGCCAACGTCCTGACTTTC
NA | TRBJ2-4 | TRBV2 | CASSDGLGANIQYF | TGTGCCAGCAGTGATGGGCTGGGAGCAAACATTCAGTACTTC
TRBD2 | TRBJ2-7 | TRBV9 | CASSVGLAGASSYEQYF | TGTGCCAGCAGCGTAGGACTAGCGGGGGCAAGCTCCTACGAGCAGTACTTC